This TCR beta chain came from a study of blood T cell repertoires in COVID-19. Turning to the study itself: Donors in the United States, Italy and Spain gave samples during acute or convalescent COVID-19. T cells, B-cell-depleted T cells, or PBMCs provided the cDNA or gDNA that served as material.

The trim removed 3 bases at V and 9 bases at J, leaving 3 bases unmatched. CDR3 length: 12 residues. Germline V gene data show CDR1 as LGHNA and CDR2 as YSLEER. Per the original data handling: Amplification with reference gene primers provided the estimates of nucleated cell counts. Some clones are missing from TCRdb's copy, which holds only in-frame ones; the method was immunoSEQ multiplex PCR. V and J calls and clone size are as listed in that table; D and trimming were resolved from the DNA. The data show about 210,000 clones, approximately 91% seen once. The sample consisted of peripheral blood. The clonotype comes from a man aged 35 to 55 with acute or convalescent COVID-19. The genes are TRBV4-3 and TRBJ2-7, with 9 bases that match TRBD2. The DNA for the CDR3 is TGCGCCAGCAGCCAGGTGCGGGGGGGGCAGTACTTC. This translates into CASSQVRGGQYF.